This note documents a single TCR beta chain sequence. The target of this receptor is not known. No much larger clone is present one base from it, and per-base qualities are unavailable. The data were taken from a study of immune cell composition in non-small cell lung cancer (dated by TCRdb to the late 2010s). As for the study more broadly: To assign histologic subtype, which was mostly lung adenocarcinoma or squamous cell carcinoma, H&E was combined with p63, CK5, Napsin A and TTF-1 immunohistochemistry. A few tumour specimens that had TCR-beta data belonged to rare histological subtypes and were left out of the subtype comparisons. TCR-beta sequencing (Adaptive Biotechnologies) was performed on about 33 paired NSCLC tumour and non-adjacent lung specimens plus 26 tumour-only specimens. Supplementary cohort #1, 10 lung adenocarcinoma cases, had paired tumour/lung TCR-beta sequencing and TIL populations generated to assess tumour reactivity. The investigation overall reported the following: Across some ten adenocarcinoma cases, TIL tumour reactivity correlated strongly with maximal tumour-associated clone frequency but not with overall clonality. Tumour-associated clones >0.5% were found in nearly half of NSCLC cases, namely in approximately 30% of adenocarcinomas versus around four fifths of squamous carcinomas. No significant correlation was found between tumour TCR-beta clonality and smoking pack-years. The reactivity cohort included only 10 or so cases, and whether tumour-reactive clones share sequences with the dominant in vivo tumour-associated clones was not shown.

V is clipped by 4 bases and J by 4 bases, and the sequence between their germline boundaries is 11 bases long. For CDR1 and CDR2, the germline V gene lists SGHRS and YFSETQ. The CDR3 covers 13 residues, taking in both the cysteine and the phenylalanine. Of all the DNA, just the CDR3 is kept, 39 bases in frame from base 1. TCR-beta CDR3 regions were amplified from genomic DNA by a two-step multiplex PCR, with the second step adding Illumina-compatible adaptors. As a commercial immunoSEQ service, TCR-beta immunosequencing was carried out on an Illumina platform. On the study's bioinformatics: Repertoires were summarised as Top 10 Clones, the percentage of T-cell templates from the ten most frequent sequences, and productive clonality. Values of productive clonality ranged from 0 to 1, with a monoclonal population indicated by a value of 1. Tumour-associated clones were defined as sequences comprising at least 0.1% of tumour T-cell templates but absent from matched non-adjacent lung, identified via log10 scatter plots. Student's t-tests were used for two-group comparisons, ANOVA was used for stages, and linear regression was used for relationships, with analyses conducted in GraphPad Prism7 and R. TCRdb stores this immuneACCESS table with in-frame sequences only. Part of the clones is absent; in the studies checked, under half of the shortfall reflects unresolved V genes, and no reason is known for the rest. The V and J calls and clone size come from that table; D and trimming were worked out from the DNA. The sample table shows approximately 3,500 clones, and around 83% are seen once. The ten most abundant clones make up 9.4% of the sample.

Normal lung samples were non-adjacent lung tissue taken as far from the tumour as possible, at least 3 cm away, from the same patient. Genomic DNA was isolated with the QIAamp DNA kit from frozen aliquots of single-cell suspensions that had not been sorted. Tissues were received within 2 hours of resection and were immediately processed into single-cell suspensions. Tissue was mechanically dissociated and enzymatically digested with DNase I, collagenase I and hyaluronidase for roughly 30 minutes at 37 °C, then filtered and RBC-lysed. The V gene is TRBV5-1 and the J gene is TRBJ2-5; the D gene remains uncertain. The sequenced sample consisted of non-adjacent lung tissue. The sequence derives from a human donor with non-small cell lung cancer. The bases read TGCGCCAGCAGCAGTTATCAAGGAGAGACCCAGTACTTC. Translated, it gives CASSSYQGETQYF.